A selection of T cell receptor beta chains follows, all from one sample in a study of Ad26.COV2.S vaccination and SARS-CoV-2 variants. TCRdb keeps only in-frame clones here, not all; method: immunoSEQ multiplex PCR. In the table there are hundreds of thousands of clones, about 90% of which are singletons. The specimen was peripheral blood, collected in a trial of Ad26.COV2.S vaccine versus placebo. The receptors originated from a person between 18 and 60 years old who received the Ad26.COV2.S COVID-19 vaccine or a placebo. CDR3s include the opening cysteine and the closing phenylalanine or tryptophan. The order of the fields is J gene, D gene, clone size, V gene, CDR3 protein, CDR3 DNA. D genes are given only for firm matches. Size tells how often a clone was seen (once, few, many) or the class of an expanded clone, and some rows leave it out.

TRBJ1-1	.	.	TRBV9	CASSPQGSEAFF	TGTGCCAGCAGCCCCCAGGGGTCTGAAGCTTTCTTT
TRBJ1-2	.	.	TRBV19	CASSTRGSWNYGYTF	TGTGCCAGTAGCACCCGGGGATCATGGAACTATGGCTACACCTTC
TRBJ1-5	.	.	TRBV6-2/TRBV6-3	CASSTAGHSTGYSNQPQHF	TGTGCCAGCAGTACCGCGGGACATTCGACAGGCTATAGCAATCAGCCCCAGCATTTT
TRBJ1-1	TRBD1	.	TRBV10-1	CASSGTGWRTEAFF	TGCGCCAGCAGTGGGACAGGGTGGCGAACTGAAGCTTTCTTT
TRBJ2-2	TRBD1	.	TRBV24-1	CATSDPTGGARNTGELFF	TGTGCCACCAGTGATCCCACAGGGGGCGCAAGGAACACCGGGGAGCTGTTTTTT
TRBJ2-2	TRBD2	.	TRBV18	CASSPQGLAGDANTGELFF	TGTGCCAGCTCACCACAGGGCCTAGCGGGGGACGCGAACACCGGGGAGCTGTTTTTT
TRBJ1-2	TRBD1	.	TRBV9	CASSVGGQGTKYGYTF	TGTGCCAGCAGCGTAGGGGGACAGGGGACAAAGTATGGCTACACCTTC
TRBJ1-4	.	.	TRBV18	CASSPEGREKLFF	TGTGCCAGCTCACCAGAGGGCCGTGAAAAACTGTTTTTT
TRBJ2-3	.	once	TRBV27	CASGGERWNTQYF	TGTGCCAGCGGAGGAGAGCGGTGGAATACGCAGTATTTT
TRBJ1-1	TRBD1	.	TRBV5-1	CASSLHGTGGDWTEAFF	TGCGCCAGCAGCTTGCATGGGACAGGGGGCGATTGGACTGAAGCTTTCTTT
TRBJ2-2	TRBD1	.	TRBV11-2	CASSLWTGGFTGELFF	TGTGCCAGCAGCTTATGGACAGGGGGGTTCACCGGGGAGCTGTTTTTT
TRBJ2-1	.	once	TRBV2	CALEGSYNEQFF	TGTGCCCTGGAGGGCTCCTACAATGAGCAGTTCTTC
TRBJ1-2	.	.	TRBV2	CASSPRTVTPGYTF	TGTGCCAGCAGTCCCCGGACAGTAACTCCTGGCTACACCTTC
TRBJ2-1	TRBD2	.	TRBV10-3	CAISDPSGVYNEQFF	TGTGCCATCAGTGATCCTAGCGGGGTTTACAATGAGCAGTTCTTC
TRBJ1-4	TRBD1	.	TRBV5-4	CASSSRQGRNEKLFF	TGTGCCAGCAGCTCCCGACAGGGGCGAAATGAAAAACTGTTTTTT
TRBJ2-7	.	.	TRBV7-2	CASTVLGQYEQYF	TGTGCCAGCACCGTCCTGGGCCAATACGAGCAGTACTTC
TRBJ1-2	TRBD1	.	TRBV6-5	CASSPDRDYGYTF	TGTGCCAGCAGCCCGGACAGGGACTATGGCTACACCTTC
TRBJ1-4	.	.	TRBV6-6	CASSPRGIDEKLFF	TGTGCCAGCAGCCCAAGGGGGATAGATGAAAAACTGTTTTTT
TRBJ2-6	.	.	TRBV6-5	CASSTRGIGANVLTF	TGTGCCAGCAGTACCAGGGGCATTGGGGCCAACGTCCTGACTTTC
TRBJ2-5	.	.	TRBV7-3	CASSGGPQETQYF	TGTGCCAGCAGCGGGGGACCCCAAGAGACCCAGTACTTC
TRBJ2-7	.	.	TRBV20-1	CSASGQLYEQYF	TGCAGTGCTAGTGGACAGTTATACGAGCAGTACTTC
TRBJ1-2	.	.	TRBV30	CAWTPDGYGYTF	TGTGCCTGGACCCCGGACGGCTATGGCTACACCTTC
TRBJ1-1	.	.	TRBV12-3/TRBV12-4	CASSFTVEAFF	TGTGCCAGCAGTTTTACAGTTGAAGCTTTCTTT
TRBJ1-4	.	.	TRBV11-2	CASSLDRRVRGEKLFF	TGTGCCAGCAGCTTAGATAGGAGGGTGAGGGGTGAAAAACTGTTTTTT
TRBJ2-7	.	once	TRBV18	CASSPRSGDEQYF	TGTGCCAGCTCGCCCCGTTCGGGGGACGAGCAGTACTTC
TRBJ1-2	TRBD1	.	TRBV6-6	CASSRQGNYGYTF	TGTGCCAGCAGCAGACAGGGAAACTATGGCTACACCTTC
TRBJ1-1	.	.	TRBV19	CASAGTYTEAFF	TGTGCCAGCGCCGGGACCTATACTGAAGCTTTCTTT
TRBJ1-5	TRBD1	once	TRBV19	CASSSPPYGQGTYSNQPQHF	TGTGCCAGTAGTAGCCCCCCGTACGGACAGGGCACCTATAGCAATCAGCCCCAGCATTTT
TRBJ2-7	.	.	TRBV12-3/TRBV12-4	CASSPPATYEQYF	TGTGCCAGCAGCCCCCCCGCGACCTACGAGCAGTACTTC
TRBJ1-2	.	once	TRBV4-3	CASSQAAGYRNGYTF	TGCGCCAGCAGCCAAGCTGCAGGGTACCGAAATGGCTACACCTTC
TRBJ2-1	.	.	TRBV27	CASSRAEHSYNEQFF	TGTGCCAGCAGTAGGGCGGAGCACTCCTACAATGAGCAGTTCTTC
TRBJ2-5	.	.	TRBV19	CASRTRGGVQETQYF	TGTGCCAGTAGAACTAGGGGAGGTGTTCAAGAGACCCAGTACTTC
TRBJ1-2	TRBD1	.	TRBV5-5	CASSWTGGVNGYTF	TGTGCCAGCAGCTGGACAGGGGGGGTGAATGGCTACACCTTC
TRBJ2-5	.	.	TRBV19	CASSPPAVETQYF	TGTGCCAGTAGTCCCCCGGCAGTAGAGACCCAGTACTTC
TRBJ1-6	TRBD1	few	TRBV10-2	CASTDPTGVDSPLHF	TGCGCCAGCACCGATCCGACAGGGGTAGATTCACCCCTCCACTTT
TRBJ2-1	.	.	TRBV29-1	CSASGSPGSSYNEQFF	TGCAGCGCCTCCGGGTCCCCAGGGAGCTCCTACAATGAGCAGTTCTTC
TRBJ2-2	.	.	TRBV5-1	CASSLADSGELFF	TGCGCCAGCAGCTTGGCGGATTCCGGGGAGCTGTTTTTT
TRBJ1-5	.	once	TRBV6-5	CASSRDGGQPQHF	TGTGCCAGCAGTCGCGACGGTGGACAGCCCCAGCATTTT
TRBJ2-1	TRBD2	.	TRBV2	CASRASGLADYNEQFF	TGTGCCAGCAGAGCCTCGGGGCTAGCGGACTACAATGAGCAGTTCTTC
TRBJ2-7	.	.	TRBV18	CASSPQGGGFVPYEQYF	TGTGCCAGCTCACCCCAGGGGGGGGGCTTTGTCCCCTACGAGCAGTACTTC
TRBJ1-1	TRBD1	.	TRBV18	CASSPGQGTEAFF	TGTGCCAGCTCACCGGGACAGGGGACTGAAGCTTTCTTT
TRBJ2-3	.	few	TRBV7-9	CASSREGALTDTQYF	TGTGCCAGCAGCCGGGAAGGGGCCCTCACAGATACGCAGTATTTT
TRBJ2-3	TRBD2	.	TRBV11-1	CASSKKAGAGTDTQYF	TGTGCCAGCAGCAAAAAAGCGGGAGCCGGCACAGATACGCAGTATTTT
TRBJ2-1	.	.	TRBV10-3	CAISVGGGEQFF	TGTGCCATCAGTGTCGGAGGGGGTGAGCAGTTCTTC
TRBJ1-4	.	.	TRBV30	CAWSTGQSHEKLFF	TGTGCCTGGAGTACTGGGCAGTCCCATGAAAAACTGTTTTTT
TRBJ2-7	.	.	TRBV7-9	CASSTGLTDEQYF	TGTGCCAGCAGCACGGGACTGACCGACGAGCAGTACTTC